Listed below are T cell receptor beta chains from one sample, sequenced in a study of blood T cell repertoires in COVID-19. The protocol was immunoSEQ multiplex PCR, while the TCRdb copy is restricted to in-frame clones and leaves out a portion. The profile shows about 57,000 clones, around 90% of them singletons. The sample taken for sequencing was peripheral blood. Source of these receptors: a man aged 60 to 75 with acute or convalescent COVID-19. CDR3s include the opening cysteine and the closing phenylalanine or tryptophan.

V	J	CDR3
TRBV27	TRBJ2-1	CASSFFRGRANEQFF
TRBV6-5	TRBJ1-1	CASSYQHLMNTEAFF
TRBV19	TRBJ1-1	CASRTGTGGPPYTEAFF
TRBV11-2	TRBJ1-6	CASSLEGRGDSPLHF
TRBV7-3	TRBJ2-1	CASSPQGGYNEQFF
TRBV10-1	TRBJ2-2	CASSESPGENTGELFF
TRBV7-8	TRBJ1-5	CASSLTQGPQHF
TRBV10-3	TRBJ1-1	CAISEGQGIAEAFF
TRBV6-5	TRBJ2-7	CASRRSGSYEQYF
TRBV25-1	TRBJ1-2	CASSESGENYGYTF
TRBV2	TRBJ2-1	CASSAASGRGAEQFF
TRBV19	TRBJ2-1	CASGTGPQFF
TRBV7-9	TRBJ1-2	CASTYPGGKYGYTF
TRBV27	TRBJ2-5	CASSLDPPAGVEETQYF
TRBV6-5	TRBJ2-7	CASSWTGSNQGYEQYF
TRBV4-3	TRBJ2-5	CASSPTSGAGETQYF
TRBV7-2	TRBJ2-3	CASSARLGGSADTQYF
TRBV6-6	TRBJ1-4	CASSSGQTNEKLFF
TRBV28	TRBJ2-5	CASSFRYQETQYF
TRBV28	TRBJ1-4	CASSPPGGGNEKLFF
TRBV29-1	TRBJ1-4	CSLRTGRDEKLFF
TRBV14	TRBJ2-3	CASSLVEGTDTQYF
TRBV5-6	TRBJ2-1	CASSFRGLAINEQFF
TRBV7-2	TRBJ1-5	CASSWVQGAEQPQHF
TRBV9	TRBJ1-2	CASSLTGSYGYTF
TRBV6-1	TRBJ2-2	CASSEATPSGRGGELFF
TRBV11-3	TRBJ2-7	CASSPYAAPYEQYF
TRBV3-1/TRBV3-2	TRBJ2-2	CASSQEIAGVGGELFF
TRBV2	TRBJ1-3	CASRNDRGGNTIYF
TRBV3-1/TRBV3-2	TRBJ1-6	CASKGGAVSSPLHF
TRBV27	TRBJ2-3	CASSLLGLAAARTDTQYF
TRBV7-3	TRBJ2-1	CASSRIGTGGENEQFF
TRBV5-1	TRBJ1-4	CASRGTGATNEKLFF
TRBV5-4	TRBJ2-7	CASSSIAGGPHEQYF
TRBV7-2	TRBJ1-4	CASGEGVEKLFF
TRBV25-1	TRBJ1-2	CASSDCYWGGPYGYTF
TRBV7-9	TRBJ1-2	CASSAAGGQGLFYGYTF
TRBV6-1	TRBJ2-1	CASSEAGQALAWFF
TRBV19	TRBJ2-2	CASNPYSRTGGSGELFF
TRBV5-1	TRBJ1-1	CASASPGQGALNTEAFF